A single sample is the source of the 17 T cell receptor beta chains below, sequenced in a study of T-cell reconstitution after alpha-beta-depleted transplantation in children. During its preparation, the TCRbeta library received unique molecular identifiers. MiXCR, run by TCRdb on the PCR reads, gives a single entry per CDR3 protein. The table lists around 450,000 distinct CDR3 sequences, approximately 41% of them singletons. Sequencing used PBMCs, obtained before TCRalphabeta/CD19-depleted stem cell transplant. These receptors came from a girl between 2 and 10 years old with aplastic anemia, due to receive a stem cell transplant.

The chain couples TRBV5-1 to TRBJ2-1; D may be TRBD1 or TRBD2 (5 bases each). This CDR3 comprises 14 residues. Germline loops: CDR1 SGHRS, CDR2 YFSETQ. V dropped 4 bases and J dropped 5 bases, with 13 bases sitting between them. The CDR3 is CASSPGTYHNEQFF. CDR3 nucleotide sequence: TGCGCCAGCAGCCCCGGGACCTACCACAATGAGCAGTTCTTC.

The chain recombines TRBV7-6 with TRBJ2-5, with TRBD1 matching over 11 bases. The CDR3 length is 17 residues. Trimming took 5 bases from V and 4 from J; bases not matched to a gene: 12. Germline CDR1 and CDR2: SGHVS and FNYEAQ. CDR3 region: CASSEGQGGLRGETQYF. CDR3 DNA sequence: TGTGCCAGCAGCGAGGGACAGGGGGGCCTCCGGGGAGAGACCCAGTACTTC. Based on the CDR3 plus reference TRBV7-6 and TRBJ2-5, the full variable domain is GAGVSQSPRYKVTKRGQDVALRCDPISGHVSLYWYRQALGQGPEFLTYFNYEAQQDKSGLPNDRFSAERPEGSISTLTIQRTEQRDSAMYRCASSEGQGGLRGETQYFGPGTRLLVL.

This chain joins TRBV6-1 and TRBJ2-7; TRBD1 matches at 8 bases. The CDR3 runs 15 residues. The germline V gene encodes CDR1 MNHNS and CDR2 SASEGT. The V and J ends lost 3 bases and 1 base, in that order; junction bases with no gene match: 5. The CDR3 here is CASSDRGLGSYEQYF. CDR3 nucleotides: TGTGCCAGCAGTGACAGGGGGCTTGGGTCCTACGAGCAGTACTTC.

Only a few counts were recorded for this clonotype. The CDR3 reads CASRADGVRTGELFF. Written as DNA, the CDR3 is TGTGCCAGCAGGGCAGACGGGGTGAGGACCGGGGAGCTGTTTTTT. The V call is TRBV25-1, the J call TRBJ2-2; D is perhaps TRBD2 (5 bases). CDR1 is MGHDK, CDR2 SYGVNS, per germline. CDR3 length: 15 amino acids. Trimming took off 6 bases at V and 5 bases at J, with 16 bases between the two ends.

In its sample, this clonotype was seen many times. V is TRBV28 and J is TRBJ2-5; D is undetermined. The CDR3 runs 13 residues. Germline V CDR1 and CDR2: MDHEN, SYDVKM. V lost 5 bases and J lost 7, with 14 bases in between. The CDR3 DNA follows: TGTGCCAGCAGTCGCACAGCTTCGGGGACCCAGTACTTC. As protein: CASSRTASGTQYF.

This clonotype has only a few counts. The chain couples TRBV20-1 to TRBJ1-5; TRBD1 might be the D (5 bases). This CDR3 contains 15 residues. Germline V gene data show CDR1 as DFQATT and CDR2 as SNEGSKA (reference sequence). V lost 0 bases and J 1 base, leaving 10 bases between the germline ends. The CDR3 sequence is CSAREGGASNQPQHF. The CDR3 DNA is TGCAGTGCTAGAGAGGGTGGGGCGAGCAATCAGCCCCAGCATTTT.

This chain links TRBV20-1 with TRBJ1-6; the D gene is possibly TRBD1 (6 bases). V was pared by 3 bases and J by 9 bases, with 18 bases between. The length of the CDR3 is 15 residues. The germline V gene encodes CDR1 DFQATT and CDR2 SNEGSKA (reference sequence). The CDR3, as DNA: TGCAGTGCTAGCGAGCCCAGGGGAATGGGTTCACCCCTCCACTTT. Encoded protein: CSASEPRGMGSPLHF.

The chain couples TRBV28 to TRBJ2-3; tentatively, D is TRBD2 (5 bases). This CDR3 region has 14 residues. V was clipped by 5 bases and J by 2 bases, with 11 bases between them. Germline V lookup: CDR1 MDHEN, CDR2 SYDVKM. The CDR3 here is CASSPSGPTDTQYF. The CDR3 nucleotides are TGTGCCAGCAGTCCAAGCGGACCCACAGATACGCAGTATTTT.

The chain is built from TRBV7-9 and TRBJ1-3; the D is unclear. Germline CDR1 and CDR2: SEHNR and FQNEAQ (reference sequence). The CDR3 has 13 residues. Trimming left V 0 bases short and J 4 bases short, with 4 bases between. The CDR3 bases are TGTGCCAGCAGCTTAGCTCAGGGAAACACCATATATTTT. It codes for CASSLAQGNTIYF.

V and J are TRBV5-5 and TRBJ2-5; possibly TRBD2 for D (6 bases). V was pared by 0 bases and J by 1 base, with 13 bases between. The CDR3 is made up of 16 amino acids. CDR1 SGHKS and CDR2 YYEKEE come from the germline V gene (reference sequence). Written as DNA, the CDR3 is TGTGCCAGCAGCTTGGCCGGAGGGATGGGCCAAGAGACCCAGTACTTC. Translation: CASSLAGGMGQETQYF.

The CDR3 DNA is TGTGCCAGCAGTTTTAGACTTCTCAATGAGCAGTTCTTC. It codes for CASSFRLLNEQFF. The chain carries TRBV27 and TRBJ2-1, with unresolved D. This CDR3 spans 13 amino acids. The germline V gene encodes CDR1 MNHEY and CDR2 SMNVEV (reference sequence). The ends were cut back, 3 bases at V and 6 bases at J, with 9 bases in the middle.

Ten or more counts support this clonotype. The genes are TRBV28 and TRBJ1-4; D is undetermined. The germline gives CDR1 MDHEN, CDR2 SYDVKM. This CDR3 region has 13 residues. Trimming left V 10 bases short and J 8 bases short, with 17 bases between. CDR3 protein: CATLGPAGEKLFF. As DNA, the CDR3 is TGTGCCACCCTCGGCCCCGCGGGGGAAAAACTGTTTTTT.

As DNA, the CDR3 is TGCGCCAGCAGCCAAGATGGTGTTGGGTATCAGCCCCAGCATTTT. It encodes CASSQDGVGYQPQHF. The chain carries TRBV4-1 and TRBJ1-5; D is unresolved. With 0 bases removed from V and 5 bases from J, the gap between germline ends came to 11 bases. Germline lookup yields CDR1 MGHRA and CDR2 YSYEKL. This CDR3 contains 15 residues.

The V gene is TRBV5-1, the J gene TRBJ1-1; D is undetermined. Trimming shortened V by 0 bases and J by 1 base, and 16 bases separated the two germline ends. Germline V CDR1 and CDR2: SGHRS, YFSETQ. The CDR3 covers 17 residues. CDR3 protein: CASSLEAEETGNTEAFF. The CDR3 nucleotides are TGCGCCAGCAGCTTGGAGGCGGAAGAGACGGGGAACACTGAAGCTTTCTTT.

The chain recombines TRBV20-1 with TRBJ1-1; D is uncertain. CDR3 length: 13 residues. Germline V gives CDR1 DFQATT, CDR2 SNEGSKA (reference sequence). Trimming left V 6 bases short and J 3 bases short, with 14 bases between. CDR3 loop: CSADGLNDTEAFF. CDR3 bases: TGCAGTGCAGATGGTCTTAATGACACTGAAGCTTTCTTT.

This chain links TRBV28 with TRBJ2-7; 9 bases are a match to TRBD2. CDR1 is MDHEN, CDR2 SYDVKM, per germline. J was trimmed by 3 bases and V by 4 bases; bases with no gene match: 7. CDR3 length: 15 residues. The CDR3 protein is CASSSGTSIFYEQYF. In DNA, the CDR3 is TGTGCCAGCAGTTCCGGGACTAGCATATTCTACGAGCAGTACTTC.

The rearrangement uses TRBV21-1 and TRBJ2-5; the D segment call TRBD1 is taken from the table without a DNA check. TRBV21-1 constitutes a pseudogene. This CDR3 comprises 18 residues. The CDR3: CASSGRYRETRGQETQYF. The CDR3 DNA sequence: TGTGCCAGCAGCGGACGTTACAGGGAAACGCGGGGCCAAGAGACCCAGTACTTC.